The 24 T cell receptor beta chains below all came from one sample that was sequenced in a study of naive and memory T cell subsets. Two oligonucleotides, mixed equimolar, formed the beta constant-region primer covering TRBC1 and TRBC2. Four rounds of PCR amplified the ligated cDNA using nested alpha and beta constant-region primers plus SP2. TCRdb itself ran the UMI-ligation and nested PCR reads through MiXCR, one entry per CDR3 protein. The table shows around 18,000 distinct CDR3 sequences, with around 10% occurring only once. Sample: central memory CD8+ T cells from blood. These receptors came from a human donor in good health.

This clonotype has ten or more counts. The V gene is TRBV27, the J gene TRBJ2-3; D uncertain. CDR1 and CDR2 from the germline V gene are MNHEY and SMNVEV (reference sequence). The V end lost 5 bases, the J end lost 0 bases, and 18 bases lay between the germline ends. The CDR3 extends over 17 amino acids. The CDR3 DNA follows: TGTGCCAGCAGTCCCCCAGTGGGTTTCTCTAGCACAGATACGCAGTATTTT. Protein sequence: CASSPPVGFSSTDTQYF.

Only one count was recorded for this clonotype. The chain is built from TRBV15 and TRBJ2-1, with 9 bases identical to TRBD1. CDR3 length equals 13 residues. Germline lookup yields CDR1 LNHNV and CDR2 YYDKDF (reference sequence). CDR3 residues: CALRDRDEGEQFF. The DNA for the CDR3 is TGTGCGCTCAGGGACAGGGATGAGGGTGAGCAGTTCTTC. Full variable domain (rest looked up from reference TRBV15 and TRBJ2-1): DAMVIQNPRYQVTQFGKPVTLSCSQTLNHNVMYWYQQKSSQAPKLLFHYYDKDFNNEADTPDNFQSRRPNTSFCFLDIRSPGLGDTAMYLCALRDRDEGEQFFGPGTRLTVL.

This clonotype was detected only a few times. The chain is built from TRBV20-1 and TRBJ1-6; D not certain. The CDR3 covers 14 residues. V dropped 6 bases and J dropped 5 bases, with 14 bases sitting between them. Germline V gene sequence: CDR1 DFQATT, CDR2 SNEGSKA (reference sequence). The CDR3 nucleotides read TGCAGTGCACGGGAATTGACGGATAATTCACCCCTCCACTTT. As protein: CSARELTDNSPLHF.

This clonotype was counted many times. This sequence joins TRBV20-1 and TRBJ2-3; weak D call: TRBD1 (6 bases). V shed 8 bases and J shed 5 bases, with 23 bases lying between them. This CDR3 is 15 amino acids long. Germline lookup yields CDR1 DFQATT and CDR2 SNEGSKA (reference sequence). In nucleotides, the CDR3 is TGCAGTCTCATCCCCCCAGGGGTTATTCGAGATACGCAGTATTTT. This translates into CSLIPPGVIRDTQYF.

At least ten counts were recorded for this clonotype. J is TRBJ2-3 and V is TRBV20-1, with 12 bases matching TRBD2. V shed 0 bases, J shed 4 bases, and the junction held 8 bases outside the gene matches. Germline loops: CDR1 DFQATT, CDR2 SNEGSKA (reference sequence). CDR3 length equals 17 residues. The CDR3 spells CSARDYRTSGIPDTQYF. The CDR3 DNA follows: TGCAGTGCTAGAGATTATCGGACTAGCGGGATTCCAGATACGCAGTATTTT.

CDR3 residues: CASSLGPSWDRTYNEQFF. Here the CDR3 DNA reads TGTGCCAGCAGCTTGGGTCCTAGCTGGGACAGGACCTACAATGAGCAGTTCTTC. This chain connects TRBV7-2 to TRBJ2-1; TRBD1 matches at 8 bases. There are 18 residues in the CDR3. Germline CDR1 and CDR2: SGHTA and FQGNSA. V lost 3 bases to trimming and J lost 2 bases; unmatched junction nucleotides: 12.

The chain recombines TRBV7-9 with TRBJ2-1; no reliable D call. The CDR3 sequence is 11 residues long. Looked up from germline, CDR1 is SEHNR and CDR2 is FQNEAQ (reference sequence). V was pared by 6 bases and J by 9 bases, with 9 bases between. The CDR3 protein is CASRVTPEQFF. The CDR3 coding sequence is TGTGCCAGCAGGGTAACCCCTGAGCAGTTCTTC.

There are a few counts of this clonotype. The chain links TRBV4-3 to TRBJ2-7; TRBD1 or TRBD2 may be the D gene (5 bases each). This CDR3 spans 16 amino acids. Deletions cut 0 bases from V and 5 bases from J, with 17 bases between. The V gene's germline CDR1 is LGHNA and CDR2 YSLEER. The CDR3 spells CASSQDPSGAGHEQYF. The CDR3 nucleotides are TGCGCCAGCAGCCAAGATCCCTCCGGGGCCGGGCACGAGCAGTACTTC.

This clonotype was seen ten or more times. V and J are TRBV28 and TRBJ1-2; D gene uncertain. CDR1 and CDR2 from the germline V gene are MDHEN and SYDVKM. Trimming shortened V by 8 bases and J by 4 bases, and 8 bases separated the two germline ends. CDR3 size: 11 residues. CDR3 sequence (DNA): TGTGCCAGCGAGGGCAGCTATGGCTACACCTTC. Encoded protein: CASEGSYGYTF.

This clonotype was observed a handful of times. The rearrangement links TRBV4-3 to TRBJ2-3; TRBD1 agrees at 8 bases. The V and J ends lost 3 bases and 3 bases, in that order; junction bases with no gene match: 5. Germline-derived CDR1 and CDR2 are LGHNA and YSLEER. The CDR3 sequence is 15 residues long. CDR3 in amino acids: CASSHLQGATDTQYF. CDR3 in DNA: TGCGCCAGCAGCCACCTGCAGGGGGCGACAGATACGCAGTATTTT.

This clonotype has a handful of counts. Here the CDR3 reads CSARAGGESVGQFF. The CDR3 DNA is TGCAGTGCTAGGGCGGGGGGAGAAAGTGTGGGGCAGTTCTTC. The chain uses TRBV20-1 and TRBJ2-1; 8 bases agree with TRBD2. This CDR3 has 14 amino acids. With V trimmed by 3 bases and J by 12 bases, 13 bases remained unmatched. The germline V gene has CDR1 DFQATT and CDR2 SNEGSKA (reference sequence).

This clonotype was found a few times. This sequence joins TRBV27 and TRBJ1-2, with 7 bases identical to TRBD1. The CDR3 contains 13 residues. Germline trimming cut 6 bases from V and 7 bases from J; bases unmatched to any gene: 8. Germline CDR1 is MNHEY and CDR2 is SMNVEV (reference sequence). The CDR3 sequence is CASSLTGKAGYTF. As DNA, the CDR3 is TGTGCCAGCAGCCTGACAGGGAAAGCTGGCTACACCTTC.

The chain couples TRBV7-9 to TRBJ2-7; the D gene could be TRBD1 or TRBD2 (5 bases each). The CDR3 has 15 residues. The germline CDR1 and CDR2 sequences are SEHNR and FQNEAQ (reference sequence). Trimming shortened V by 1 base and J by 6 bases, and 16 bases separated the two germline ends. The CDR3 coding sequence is TGTGCCAGCAGCTTAGTCGCTGTGGCTGGGGGCGAGCAGTACTTC. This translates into CASSLVAVAGGEQYF. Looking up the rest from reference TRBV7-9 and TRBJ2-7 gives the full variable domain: DTGVSQNPRHKITKRGQNVTFRCDPISEHNRLYWYRQTLGQGPEFLTYFQNEAQLEKSRLLSDRFSAERPKGSFSTLEIQRTEQGDSAMYLCASSLVAVAGGEQYFGPGTRLTVT.

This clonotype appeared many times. The CDR3 region has the DNA TGCAGTGCTAGAGATCGACTAGCGGGGGGCGAGGACGAGCAGTACTTC. Translated, it gives CSARDRLAGGEDEQYF. The V call is TRBV20-1, the J call TRBJ2-7; the match to TRBD2 covers 13 bases. The CDR3 runs to 16 residues. Trimming cost V 0 bases and J 5 bases; bases outside gene matches: 7. Germline V gene lookup returns CDR1 DFQATT and CDR2 SNEGSKA (reference sequence).

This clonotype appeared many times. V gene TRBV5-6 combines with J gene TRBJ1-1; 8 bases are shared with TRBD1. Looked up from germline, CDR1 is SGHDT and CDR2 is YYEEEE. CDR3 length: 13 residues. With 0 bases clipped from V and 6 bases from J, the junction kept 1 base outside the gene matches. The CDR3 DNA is TGTGCCAGCAGCTTGGGGACAGGGTCTGAAGCTTTCTTT. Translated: CASSLGTGSEAFF.

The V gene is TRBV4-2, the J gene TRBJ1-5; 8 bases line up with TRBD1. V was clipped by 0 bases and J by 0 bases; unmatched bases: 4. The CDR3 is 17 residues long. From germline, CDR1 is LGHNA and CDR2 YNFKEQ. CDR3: CASSQDLDRASNQPQHF. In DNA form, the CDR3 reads TGTGCCAGCAGCCAAGACCTGGACAGGGCTAGCAATCAGCCCCAGCATTTT.

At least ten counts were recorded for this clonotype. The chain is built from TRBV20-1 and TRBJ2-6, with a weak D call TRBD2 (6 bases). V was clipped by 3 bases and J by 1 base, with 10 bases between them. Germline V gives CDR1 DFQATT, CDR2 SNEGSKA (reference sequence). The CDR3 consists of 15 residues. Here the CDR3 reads CSASGSVSGANVLTF. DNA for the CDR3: TGCAGTGCTAGCGGGAGCGTTTCTGGGGCCAACGTCCTGACTTTC.

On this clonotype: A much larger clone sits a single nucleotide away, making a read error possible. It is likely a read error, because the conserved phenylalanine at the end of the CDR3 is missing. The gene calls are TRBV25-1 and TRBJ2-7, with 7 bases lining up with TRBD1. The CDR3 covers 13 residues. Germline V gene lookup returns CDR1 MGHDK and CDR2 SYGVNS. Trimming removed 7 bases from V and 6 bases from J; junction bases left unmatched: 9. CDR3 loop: CASIGQATGEQYS. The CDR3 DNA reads TGTGCCAGCATCGGACAGGCTACGGGCGAGCAGTACTCC.

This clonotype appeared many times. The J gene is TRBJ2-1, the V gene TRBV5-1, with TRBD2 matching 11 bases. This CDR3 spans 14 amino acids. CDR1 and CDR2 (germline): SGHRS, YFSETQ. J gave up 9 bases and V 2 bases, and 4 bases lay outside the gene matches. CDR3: CASSFIAGGLEQFF. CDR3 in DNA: TGCGCCAGCAGCTTTATAGCGGGGGGGCTTGAGCAGTTCTTC.

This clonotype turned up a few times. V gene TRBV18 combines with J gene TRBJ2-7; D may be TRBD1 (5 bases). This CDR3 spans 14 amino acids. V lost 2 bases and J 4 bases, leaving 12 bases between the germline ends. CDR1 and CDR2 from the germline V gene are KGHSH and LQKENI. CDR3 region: CASSPTGYYYEQYF. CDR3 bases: TGTGCCAGCTCACCAACAGGATACTATTACGAGCAGTACTTC.

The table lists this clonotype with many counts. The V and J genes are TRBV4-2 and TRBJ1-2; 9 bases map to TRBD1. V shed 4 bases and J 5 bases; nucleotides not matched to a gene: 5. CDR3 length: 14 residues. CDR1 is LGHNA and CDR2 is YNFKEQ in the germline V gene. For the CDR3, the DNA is TGTGCCAGCAGCCCCGGACAGGGGATGTATGGCTACACCTTC. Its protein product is CASSPGQGMYGYTF.

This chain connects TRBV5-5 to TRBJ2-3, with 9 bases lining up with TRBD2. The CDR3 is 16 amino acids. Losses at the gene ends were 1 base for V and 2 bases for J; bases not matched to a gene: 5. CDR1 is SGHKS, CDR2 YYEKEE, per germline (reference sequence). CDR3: CASSLMTSGDTDTQYF. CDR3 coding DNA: TGTGCCAGCAGCTTGATGACTAGCGGAGACACAGATACGCAGTATTTT.

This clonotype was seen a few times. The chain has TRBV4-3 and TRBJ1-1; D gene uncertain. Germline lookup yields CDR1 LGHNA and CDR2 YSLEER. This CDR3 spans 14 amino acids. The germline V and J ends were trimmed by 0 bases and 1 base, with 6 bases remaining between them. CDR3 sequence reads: CASSQDQANTEAFF. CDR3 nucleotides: TGCGCCAGCAGCCAAGATCAGGCGAACACTGAAGCTTTCTTT.

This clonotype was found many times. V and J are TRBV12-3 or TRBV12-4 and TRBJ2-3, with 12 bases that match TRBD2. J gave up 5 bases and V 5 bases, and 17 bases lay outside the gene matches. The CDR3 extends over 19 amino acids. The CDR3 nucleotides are TGTGCCAGCAGTCAACGTAGAAGCACTAGCGGGGGGCTGAAAGATACGCAGTATTTT. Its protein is CASSQRRSTSGGLKDTQYF.